A selection of T cell receptor beta chains follows, all from one sample in a study of neurological immune-mediated disorders. TCRdb re-called the 5' RACE reads with MiXCR, one entry per CDR3 protein. The sample holds over 60,000 distinct CDR3 sequences, 4.5% to 5.5% seen once. Sample: PBMCs. The receptors shown here come from a woman in her 70s with multiple sclerosis. CDR3s include the opening cysteine and the closing phenylalanine or tryptophan. A D gene is named only where the DNA matches it firmly. Rows give clone size only sometimes, using once, few, many, or a class for an expanded clone.

v_call	j_call	cdr3_length	clone_size	d_call	cdr3_aa	cdr3_nt
TRBV20-1	TRBJ2-2	15	many	-	CSASGTNPNTGELFF	TGCAGTGCTAGTGGGACAAACCCAAACACCGGGGAGCTGTTTTTT
TRBV5-1	TRBJ2-5	14	few	-	CASSSDVIQETQYF	TGCGCCAGCAGCTCGGACGTAATTCAAGAGACCCAGTACTTC
TRBV4-1	TRBJ2-1	14	few	TRBD2	CASGLAGGDFEQFF	TGCGCCAGTGGACTAGCGGGAGGGGATTTTGAGCAGTTCTTC
TRBV12-3/TRBV12-4	TRBJ1-1	15	many	TRBD1	CASRYTGGRNTEAFF	TGTGCCAGCCGATACACAGGGGGCCGGAACACTGAAGCTTTCTTT
TRBV11-2	TRBJ1-1	14	-	-	CASSLVAGNTEAFF	TGTGCCAGCAGCTTAGTTGCGGGAAACACTGAAGCTTTCTTT
TRBV27	TRBJ1-4	14	few	-	CASSPRANREKLFF	TGTGCCAGCAGCCCTCGCGCGAATCGTGAAAAACTGTTTTTT
TRBV10-2	TRBJ2-3	11	many	-	CASSESDTQYF	TGCGCCAGCAGTGAGTCGGATACGCAGTATTTT
TRBV20-1	TRBJ2-2	13	-	-	CSAPDQSTGELFF	TGCAGTGCTCCGGACCAGAGTACCGGGGAGCTGTTTTTT
TRBV30	TRBJ2-1	11	-	-	CAWKADNEQFF	TGTGCCTGGAAGGCCGACAATGAGCAGTTCTTC
TRBV10-3	TRBJ2-5	14	many	-	CAIRRGSGEETQYF	TGTGCCATCCGGAGGGGGAGCGGAGAAGAGACCCAGTACTTC
TRBV9	TRBJ1-1	14	many	-	CASSYGGGVTEAFF	TGTGCCAGCAGCTATGGAGGTGGTGTCACTGAAGCTTTCTTT
TRBV20-1	TRBJ2-5	14	few	-	CSAKFAIRGETQYF	TGCAGTGCTAAGTTTGCGATACGAGGGGAGACCCAGTACTTC
TRBV12-3/TRBV12-4	TRBJ1-1	15	many	-	CASSPRGEVSTEAFF	TGTGCCAGCAGTCCCCGGGGTGAGGTCAGCACTGAAGCTTTCTTT
TRBV5-1	TRBJ2-2	16	many	-	CASSFQGPTNTGELFF	TGCGCCAGCAGCTTCCAGGGGCCCACGAACACCGGGGAGCTGTTTTTT
TRBV5-1	TRBJ1-1	15	many	TRBD1	CASSSSGGSNTEAFF	TGCGCCAGCAGCTCCTCAGGGGGCTCGAACACTGAAGCTTTCTTT
TRBV7-2	TRBJ1-1	15	many	TRBD1	CASSPQGQGGTEAFF	TGTGCCAGCAGCCCCCAGGGTCAGGGGGGGACTGAAGCTTTCTTT
TRBV25-1	TRBJ2-7	13	many	-	CASTSWQAYEQYF	TGTGCCAGCACGTCCTGGCAGGCCTACGAGCAGTACTTC
TRBV20-1	TRBJ2-7	14	-	-	CSATGTSTAYEQYF	TGCAGTGCCACCGGGACCTCAACAGCCTACGAGCAGTACTTC
TRBV10-2	TRBJ2-2	13	few	-	CASRDSGTGELFF	TGCGCCAGCAGGGACTCCGGTACCGGGGAGCTGTTTTTT
TRBV5-1	TRBJ2-3	16	many	-	CASMLLAGSRTDTQYF	TGCGCCAGCATGTTGTTGGCGGGGAGCCGAACAGATACGCAGTATTTT
TRBV29-1	TRBJ2-1	14	-	TRBD2	CSVVFSGRNYEQFF	TGCAGCGTTGTGTTTAGCGGGAGAAACTATGAGCAGTTCTTC
TRBV20-1	TRBJ2-7	14	-	TRBD2	CSARTSGRGGEQYF	TGCAGTGCGCGGACTAGCGGGAGGGGCGGCGAGCAGTACTTC
TRBV6-5	TRBJ2-7	14	many	-	CASSRHRDSYEQYF	TGTGCCAGCAGTCGACACAGGGATTCCTACGAGCAGTACTTC
TRBV6-6	TRBJ2-1	15	-	TRBD2	CASSYGLAGWNEQFF	TGTGCCAGCAGTTACGGGCTAGCGGGTTGGAATGAGCAGTTCTTC